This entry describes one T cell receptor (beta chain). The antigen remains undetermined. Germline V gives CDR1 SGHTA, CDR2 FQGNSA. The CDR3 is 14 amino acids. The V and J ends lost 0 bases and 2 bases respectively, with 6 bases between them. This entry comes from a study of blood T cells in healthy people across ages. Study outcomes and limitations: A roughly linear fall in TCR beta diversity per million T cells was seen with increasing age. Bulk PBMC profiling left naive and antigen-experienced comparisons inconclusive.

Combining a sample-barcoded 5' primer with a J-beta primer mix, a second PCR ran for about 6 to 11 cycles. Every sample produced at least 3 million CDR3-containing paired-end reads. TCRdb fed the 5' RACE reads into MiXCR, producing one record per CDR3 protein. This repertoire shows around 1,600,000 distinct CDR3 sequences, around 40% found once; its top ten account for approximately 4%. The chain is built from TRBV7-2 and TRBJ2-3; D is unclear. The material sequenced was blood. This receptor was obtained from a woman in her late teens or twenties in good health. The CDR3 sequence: CASSLALYTDTQYF. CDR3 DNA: TGTGCCAGCAGCTTAGCCCTATACACAGATACGCAGTATTTT. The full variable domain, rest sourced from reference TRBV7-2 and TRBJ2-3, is GAGVSQSPSNKVTEKGKDVELRCDPISGHTALYWYRQSLGQGLEFLIYFQGNSAPDKSGLPSDRFSAERTGGSVSTLTIQRTQQEDSAVYLCASSLALYTDTQYFGPGTRLTVL.